This T cell receptor beta chain was identified in a study of beta chain features in type 1 diabetes. Study-wide results and caveats: A moderate, significant TCRB CDR3 shortening appeared in type 1 diabetes across four CD4+ subsets.

Reverse transcribing all isolated RNA meant expressed TCRB transcripts were sequenced. Data came from immunoSEQ multiplex PCR; TCRdb stores just in-frame clones and leaves some out. The sample yields some 660,000 clones, about 14% seen once. V lost 4 bases to trimming and J lost 4 bases; unmatched junction nucleotides: 6. CDR3 length: 14 amino acids. Germline V gene lookup returns CDR1 SGHNT and CDR2 YYREEE (reference sequence). In the case of this clone: What it recognizes is unknown.

The chain recombines TRBV5-4 with TRBJ1-2, with 8 positions matching TRBD1. Sequences were obtained from naive CD4+ T cells from blood. The receptor was derived from a man aged 18 to 30 with type 1 diabetes. CDR3 amino acids: CASSLDRAGYGYTF. The CDR3, as DNA: TGTGCCAGCAGCCTGGACAGGGCGGGCTATGGCTACACCTTC.